Detailed here is one T cell receptor beta chain. This clonotype was counted ten times or more. Its target antigen remains unknown. No qualities accompany the bases; no much larger clone lies one base away. V sheds 5 bases and J sheds 6 bases, leaving 19 bases between their ends. CDR1 SGHVS and CDR2 FNYEAQ are derived from the germline V gene. CDR3 length: 16 amino acids, cysteine to phenylalanine. Left in the record is the CDR3 DNA by itself, 48 bases read in frame from the first base. The sample comes from a study of Graves' ophthalmopathy and Graves' hyperthyroidism listed by TCRdb under 2018. In terms of the full investigation: Peripheral blood was collected before any treatment was given, at the time of initial diagnosis. The study used TCR beta repertoire signatures to distinguish Graves' ophthalmopathy from Graves' hyperthyroidism and to predict progression to ophthalmopathy. In total, 135 blood samples were TCR-sequenced: around 42 ophthalmopathy, some 75 hyperthyroidism and about 17 hyperthyroidism-to-ophthalmopathy patients. A discovery set of 90 to 100 patients (more than 40 ophthalmopathy, 55 to 65 stable hyperthyroidism) was enrolled to explore V-J signatures distinguishing ophthalmopathy from hyperthyroidism. The independent validation cohort included around 19 hyperthyroidism patients plus 17 patients who later progressed from hyperthyroidism to ophthalmopathy. In six or seven hyperthyroidism patients, the T-cell repertoires found in thyroid tissue were compared with those found in blood. Following sampling, methimazole starting at 30 mg daily was administered to hyperthyroidism patients, and high-dose intravenous methylprednisolone was administered to ophthalmopathy patients. The 75 to 100 discovery patients were randomly split 7:3 into training and test sets. What the research found in general, with its limitations: No statistical method was used to set the sample size in advance, and the investigators knew which group each participant was assigned to. In cross-validation, the 13-signature model distinguished ophthalmopathy from stable hyperthyroidism with less than 90% sensitivity and over 81% specificity, while in the test set the corresponding values were about 80% and 75%. In validation, the model predicted ophthalmopathy progression with about 71% sensitivity and approximately 75% specificity; more than ten predicted patients were CT-confirmed with GO in a median of around 6 months. Among expanded thyroid clonotypes with frequency above 0.001, most also showed up in blood, which suggests that blood repertoires may reflect the thyroid immune response.

Hyperthyroidism was considered stable if no progression to ophthalmopathy occurred within 18 months of follow-up. Hyperthyroidism patients were newly diagnosed, with disease duration under 2 months, and aged 18 to 65 years. Patients were excluded if they had other autoimmune diseases, uncontrolled infections, pregnancy or lactation. Clinical symptoms, serum thyroxine, TRAb, thyroid ultrasound and orbital computed tomography were used for diagnosis. PBMCs were isolated from 10 ml of fresh peripheral blood by Ficoll-Paque density gradient centrifugation. Total RNA was extracted using Trizol reagent, and RNA quality was checked on an Agilent 2100 Bioanalyzer. For repertoire sequencing, TCR beta CDR3 regions were amplified from RNA transcripts. The first round of RT-PCR was done with HTBI primers and the Qiagen OneStep RT-PCR kit, and was followed by a second round of multiplex PCR, then size selection and purification. Libraries were sequenced paired-end with 100 bp reads on an Illumina HiSeq2000. In the paper's pipeline: Reads were processed with SOAPnuke, discarding reads with adapters, uncalled bases, mean Phred below 15, or no exact constant-primer or identifier match. COPE v1.2.5 was used to merge high-quality paired reads. Each unique nucleotide sequence was treated as a clonotype, and MiTCR v1.1 was used to align the clonotypes to the IMGT TRB V, D and J references. The analysis was limited to V-J combinations with a frequency above 0.0001, which together covered about 99% of the repertoires. For each V-J combination, a TCR clonal expansion and chaos score was defined as F50 clonal expansion divided by the chaos observed in the TCRdist matrix. Features were reduced by Welch's t-statistics and random forest to roughly 14 V-J combinations, which fed a naive Bayes classifier. The similarity between thyroid and blood repertoires was quantified using the Morisita-Horn index. Using fastp trimming at Q25 and MiXCR clonotype assembly, TCRdb reanalyzed the public sequencing data and kept in-frame beta chains. Rows are combined by CDR3 protein, so each entry shows the most common genes and DNA. In this record, the V and J calls reflect TCRdb's handling and not the investigators' own analysis. Here the sample has about 390,000 distinct CDR3 sequences; just over 15% occur a single time. Together, the top ten hold roughly 7% of the sample.

The sequence was obtained from a woman aged 18-35 years with stable Graves' hyperthyroidism. Donor details come from another sample of the same person, matched by shared clones. Sequenced material: peripheral blood. This sequence uses TRBV7-6 and TRBJ2-2; the D gene cannot be named for sure. The CDR3 here reads CASSRASNFYPGELFF. The DNA sequence reads TGTGCCAGCAGCCGCGCGAGTAACTTTTACCCCGGGGAGCTGTTTTTT.